The 9 T cell receptor beta chains below all came from one sample that was sequenced in a study of shared clonotypes between healthy human individuals. TCRdb keeps only in-frame clones here, not all; method: immunoSEQ multiplex PCR. This sample has a few million clones, with approximately 92% found just once. CD45RO-negative, CCR7-positively selected cells formed the naive CD8 fraction, excluding terminally differentiated effector memory CD45RA+ cells. The sequenced sample was naive CD8+ T cells from PBMCs. These receptors were taken from a man aged 18 to 29 in good health. Some clones in this sample may be carry-over from other donors' samples.

The chain combines TRBV28 with TRBJ2-3, with 7 bases that match TRBD2. V shed 5 bases, J shed 4 bases, and the junction held 9 bases outside the gene matches. CDR1 and CDR2 from the germline V gene are MDHEN and SYDVKM. CDR3 length: 15 residues. The CDR3: CASSTRGRAADTQYF. The CDR3 DNA follows: TGTGCCAGCAGTACCCGCGGGAGAGCTGCAGATACGCAGTATTTT.

This clone came up once. The chain combines TRBV5-4 with TRBJ2-7, with TRBD2 identical over 7 bases. The length of the CDR3 is 15 residues. The germline CDR1 and CDR2 sequences are SGHNT and YYREEE (reference sequence). Unmatched junction bases numbered 4, after V lost 0 bases and J lost 1 base. CDR3 amino acids: CASSLGLAASYEQYF. DNA for the CDR3: TGTGCCAGCAGCTTGGGGCTAGCGGCGTCCTACGAGCAGTACTTC.

This CDR3 is CASSLDYNGYTF. The CDR3 nucleotides are TGCGCCAGCAGCTTGGATTATAATGGCTACACCTTC. The genes are TRBV5-1 and TRBJ1-2; no clear D. Germline values: CDR1 SGHRS, CDR2 YFSETQ. The CDR3 loop spans 12 amino acids. V dropped 0 bases and J dropped 6 bases, with 6 bases sitting between them.

This clone was counted only a few times. The V and J genes are TRBV11-1 and TRBJ1-1; D remains unclear. The V end was cut by 3 bases, the J end by 7 bases, with 9 bases between. CDR1 is SGHAT and CDR2 is FQDESV in the germline V gene (reference sequence). The CDR3 extends over 12 amino acids. CDR3 sequence reads: CASSFGTFEAFF. The CDR3 bases are TGTGCCAGCAGCTTTGGTACTTTTGAAGCTTTCTTT.

The chain has TRBV27 and TRBJ2-1; no reliable D call. CDR1 is MNHEY and CDR2 is SMNVEV in the germline V gene (reference sequence). The CDR3 loop spans 13 amino acids. V dropped 6 bases and J dropped 7 bases, with 13 bases sitting between them. This CDR3 is CASRTVTGNEQFF. CDR3 DNA: TGTGCCAGCAGGACGGTAACCGGAAATGAGCAGTTCTTC.

This chain joins TRBV30 and TRBJ2-5; TRBD2 matches 12 bases. CDR3 size: 15 residues. Germline assignment: CDR1 GTSNPN and CDR2 SVGIG (reference sequence). The V gene end was trimmed by 4 bases and the J gene end by 5 bases; junction bases not matched to a gene: 8. The CDR3 nucleotides read TGTGCCTGGACCGTGACTAGCGGGAGTTTGGAGACCCAGTACTTC. Its translation is CAWTVTSGSLETQYF.

The chain recombines TRBV29-1 with TRBJ2-1; TRBD2 agrees at 9 bases. The J segment lost 9 bases and the V segment lost 5 bases, leaving 17 bases of the junction unmatched. Germline CDR1 reads SQVTM; CDR2 reads ANQGSEA. The CDR3 is 16 residues long. CDR3 sequence reads: CSVLRTSGWTVGEQFF. CDR3 in DNA: TGCAGCGTTCTGAGAACTAGCGGGTGGACGGTCGGTGAGCAGTTCTTC.

The chain combines TRBV4-1 with TRBJ2-7; 8 bases are a match to TRBD2. The J segment lost 4 bases and the V segment lost 4 bases, leaving 9 bases of the junction unmatched. The CDR3 totals 15 residues. Germline V gene data show CDR1 as MGHRA and CDR2 as YSYEKL. The CDR3 sequence is CASSLGTGGQYEQYF. The CDR3, as DNA: TGCGCCAGCAGCCTAGGCACGGGAGGGCAGTACGAGCAGTACTTC.

The J gene is TRBJ2-7, the V gene TRBV5-6; D is uncertain. This CDR3 comprises 13 residues. V lost 1 base and J lost 6, with 11 bases in between. CDR1 is SGHDT and CDR2 is YYEEEE in the germline V gene. The chain's CDR3 is CASSLFVRSEQYF. In nucleotides, the CDR3 is TGTGCCAGCAGCTTGTTCGTACGATCCGAGCAGTACTTC.